Listed below are T cell receptor beta chains from one sample, sequenced in a study of OX40 agonist ivuxolimab in advanced cancers. Generated by immunoSEQ multiplex PCR, the TCRdb table keeps only in-frame clones and is missing some. The table lists about 42,000 clones, approximately 90% of them singletons. The specimen comprised CD4+ or CD8+ T cells sorted from blood, sampled in a trial of the OX40 agonist ivuxolimab. The source of these receptors is an adult with an advanced solid tumor such as melanoma, head and neck, liver or kidney cancer. Both conserved end residues are part of each CDR3. A D gene is named only where the DNA matches it firmly. Rows give clone size only sometimes, using once, few, many, or a class for an expanded clone.

V gene,D gene,clone size,J gene,CDR3 protein,CDR3 DNA
TRBV6-5,TRBD1,.,TRBJ1-3,CASSYSRTQGAKYF,TGTGCCAGCAGTTACTCCCGGACCCAGGGGGCGAAATATTTT
TRBV28,.,.,TRBJ1-2,CASTLPGDGYTF,TGCGCCAGCACCCTCCCGGGGGATGGCTACACCTTC
TRBV27,TRBD1,.,TRBJ2-3,CASSLLGRGISDTQYF,TGTGCCAGCAGTTTATTAGGCAGGGGGATATCAGATACGCAGTATTTT
TRBV5-1,.,.,TRBJ2-1,CASSLVAVAIYNEQFF,TGCGCCAGCAGCTTGGTAGCCGTTGCAATCTACAATGAGCAGTTCTTC
TRBV30,.,once,TRBJ1-5,CAWSFPLGSNQPQHF,TGTGCCTGGAGTTTCCCTCTGGGGAGCAATCAGCCCCAGCATTTT
TRBV7-9,TRBD1,.,TRBJ2-3,CASSLTGGADTQYF,TGTGCCAGCAGTCTGACAGGGGGCGCAGATACGCAGTATTTT
TRBV29-1,.,.,TRBJ2-7,CSVGTLKAYEQYF,TGCAGCGTTGGGACACTAAAAGCCTACGAGCAGTACTTC
TRBV18,TRBD1,.,TRBJ1-4,CASSPQGAREKLFF,TGTGCCAGCTCACCCCAGGGGGCGCGGGAAAAACTGTTTTTT
TRBV29-1,.,.,TRBJ1-1,CSWTLNTEAFF,TGCAGCTGGACACTGAACACTGAAGCTTTCTTT
TRBV6-5,.,.,TRBJ1-5,CASSRHRGGSQPQHF,TGTGCCAGCAGCCGACACCGTGGAGGAAGTCAGCCCCAGCATTTT
TRBV30,TRBD1,.,TRBJ2-1,CAWSRTGAGEQFF,TGTGCCTGGAGCCGGACAGGGGCTGGTGAGCAGTTCTTC
TRBV7-7,TRBD1,once,TRBJ2-7,CASSLVGQTSYEQYF,TGTGCTAGCAGCTTAGTGGGACAGACAAGTTACGAGCAGTACTTC
TRBV5-1,.,.,TRBJ2-7,CASSFGHRDFSYEQYF,TGCGCCAGCAGCTTCGGACACCGGGACTTTTCCTACGAGCAGTACTTC
TRBV11-1,TRBD1,.,TRBJ2-7,CASSRDRPYEQYF,TGTGCCAGCAGCCGGGACAGGCCCTACGAGCAGTACTTC
TRBV20-1,.,.,TRBJ2-1,CSVTLRNEQFF,TGCAGTGTCACCCTACGCAATGAGCAGTTCTTC
TRBV11-2,.,once,TRBJ1-4,CASSVDSNEKLFF,TGTGCCAGCAGCGTGGACAGCAATGAAAAACTGTTTTTT
TRBV2,TRBD2,.,TRBJ2-1,CASSKAGLANEQFF,TGTGCCAGCAGTAAAGCGGGACTTGCAAATGAGCAGTTCTTC
TRBV5-5,TRBD1,.,TRBJ1-1,CASSLYRGNTEAFF,TGTGCCAGCAGCTTGTACAGGGGGAACACTGAAGCTTTCTTT
TRBV7-2,.,.,TRBJ2-5,CASSSQVASWYQETQYF,TGTGCCAGCAGCTCACAGGTGGCGTCCTGGTACCAAGAGACCCAGTACTTC
TRBV19,.,.,TRBJ1-1,CASSAGVRMNTEAFF,TGTGCCAGTAGTGCAGGGGTCCGCATGAACACTGAAGCTTTCTTT
TRBV5-8,.,once,TRBJ2-3,CASSLMKSTDTQYF,TGTGCCAGCAGCTTGATGAAGAGCACAGATACGCAGTATTTT
TRBV28,TRBD1,.,TRBJ2-7,CASSSSQGAVYEQYF,TGTGCCAGCAGTTCCAGCCAGGGGGCTGTCTACGAGCAGTACTTC
TRBV19,TRBD1,once,TRBJ1-4,CASRGQGTANEKLFF,TGTGCCAGTAGGGGACAGGGAACCGCTAATGAAAAACTGTTTTTT
TRBV4-1,TRBD2,.,TRBJ2-6,CASSRGLAGGSGANVLTF,TGCGCCAGCAGCCGGGGACTAGCGGGAGGTTCTGGGGCCAACGTCCTGACTTTC
TRBV5-4,TRBD1,.,TRBJ2-1,CASSGARGQSYNEQFF,TGTGCCAGCAGCGGGGCCCGGGGACAGTCCTACAATGAGCAGTTCTTC
TRBV6-1,.,.,TRBJ1-1,CASSEVFNTEAFF,TGTGCCAGCAGTGAAGTCTTCAACACTGAAGCTTTCTTT
TRBV29-1,.,.,TRBJ1-1,CSVAESGTEAFF,TGCAGCGTTGCCGAATCGGGGACTGAAGCTTTCTTT
TRBV7-9,TRBD2,once,TRBJ2-1,CASSLYAMTSGPYNEQFF,TGTGCCAGCAGCTTATACGCCATGACTAGCGGACCCTACAATGAGCAGTTCTTC
TRBV6-1,.,few,TRBJ2-1,CASRQGGVRNEQFF,TGTGCCAGCAGACAGGGTGGGGTAAGGAATGAGCAGTTCTTC
TRBV15,.,.,TRBJ1-2,CATSRGGSGDYGYTF,TGTGCCACCAGCAGAGGAGGGTCCGGGGACTATGGCTACACCTTC
TRBV28,.,.,TRBJ2-1,CASSLWSGSSYNEQFF,TGTGCCAGCAGTTTATGGTCCGGGAGCTCCTACAATGAGCAGTTCTTC
TRBV30,TRBD1,.,TRBJ1-4,CAWRATGGPRKLFF,TGTGCCTGGAGGGCGACAGGGGGTCCTAGAAAACTGTTTTTT
TRBV7-9,.,.,TRBJ2-7,CASSLLFPTPDKISYEQYF,TGTGCCAGCAGCTTGCTGTTCCCGACACCCGACAAGATCTCCTACGAGCAGTACTTC
TRBV18,.,.,TRBJ2-5,CASSPPALKTQYF,TGTGCCAGCTCACCACCGGCATTGAAGACCCAGTACTTC
TRBV6-1,.,.,TRBJ2-5,CASRGQAGEETQYF,TGTGCCAGCAGGGGACAGGCGGGGGAAGAGACCCAGTACTTC
TRBV10-2,.,.,TRBJ2-7,CASSGVGDSYEQYF,TGCGCCAGCAGTGGGGTAGGGGACTCCTACGAGCAGTACTTC
TRBV7-6,.,.,TRBJ2-3,CASSSGGPTDTQYF,TGTGCCAGCAGCTCCGGTGGTCCCACAGATACGCAGTATTTT
TRBV5-1,TRBD2,.,TRBJ2-7,CASRLAGGPAYEQYF,TGCGCCAGCAGGCTAGCGGGAGGGCCCGCCTACGAGCAGTACTTC
TRBV15,.,once,TRBJ2-7,CATSRGLSPGHLNYEQYF,TGTGCCACCAGCAGAGGACTAAGCCCGGGACACCTCAACTACGAGCAGTACTTC
TRBV25-1,TRBD1,.,TRBJ2-2,CASSVLVGTGSTGELFF,TGTGCCAGCAGTGTCCTTGTGGGGACAGGGAGCACCGGGGAGCTGTTTTTT